This is a list of T cell receptor beta chains from one sample in a study of blood T cell repertoires in COVID-19. The repertoire was sequenced with immunoSEQ multiplex PCR; TCRdb's copy has only in-frame clones and lacks some. This sample has approximately 260,000 clones, with about 91% found just once. The sample consisted of PBMCs or T cells enriched from blood (not recorded which). The receptors stem from a woman between 35 and 50 years old with acute COVID-19. CDR3s include the opening cysteine and the closing phenylalanine or tryptophan. A D gene is named only where the DNA matches it firmly. Expanded clones get a size class; other rows say once, few or many, or leave the size out.

abundance	d_gene	v_gene	j_gene	CDR3aa	CDR3nt
.	.	TRBV7-2	TRBJ1-2	CASSLNRLNYGYTF	TGTGCCAGCAGCTTAAACAGGCTTAACTATGGCTACACCTTC
.	.	TRBV27	TRBJ2-3	CASSFIADTQYF	TGTGCCAGCAGTTTTATCGCAGATACGCAGTATTTT
few	TRBD1	TRBV28	TRBJ1-6	CASSAWDRANSPLHF	TGTGCCAGCAGTGCGTGGGACAGGGCTAATTCACCCCTCCACTTT
once	.	TRBV19	TRBJ2-7	CASSKDGQRGIYEQYF	TGTGCCAGTAGTAAAGATGGACAGCGGGGCATCTACGAGCAGTACTTC
.	.	TRBV27	TRBJ1-1	CASSPLPGQFGEAFF	TGTGCCAGCAGTCCCTTACCCGGACAGTTTGGTGAAGCTTTCTTT
once	.	TRBV3-1/TRBV3-2	TRBJ1-1	CASSLSNTEAFF	TGTGCCAGCAGCCTCTCGAACACTGAAGCTTTCTTT
.	.	TRBV10-3	TRBJ1-1	CAISESGKGGSTEAFF	TGTGCCATCAGTGAGTCGGGTAAGGGGGGGAGCACTGAAGCTTTCTTT
.	.	TRBV18	TRBJ1-2	CASSRGQTNYGYTF	TGTGCCAGCTCACGAGGACAGACTAACTATGGCTACACCTTC
.	.	TRBV10-2	TRBJ2-7	CASSRNSDSYEQYF	TGCGCCAGCAGTAGGAATAGCGACTCCTACGAGCAGTACTTC
.	.	TRBV7-2	TRBJ2-2	CASSLYSGNTGELFF	TGTGCCAGCAGCTTATATAGCGGGAACACCGGGGAGCTGTTTTTT
.	.	TRBV10-3	TRBJ2-2	CAIRSTVQSIGGELFF	TGTGCCATCAGATCCACAGTTCAATCGATTGGCGGGGAGCTGTTTTTT
.	TRBD2	TRBV7-3	TRBJ2-1	CASSPGVAGYNEQFF	TGTGCCAGCAGCCCCGGGGTAGCGGGATACAATGAGCAGTTCTTC
.	TRBD1	TRBV13	TRBJ1-2	CASSRNRGTYGYTF	TGTGCCAGCAGCCGCAACAGGGGGACCTATGGCTACACCTTC
.	.	TRBV7-2	TRBJ1-6	CASSLWGGVRVNSPLHF	TGTGCCAGCAGCTTATGGGGCGGGGTGAGGGTTAATTCACCCCTCCACTTT
.	TRBD1	TRBV10-2	TRBJ1-5	CASRGGAYQPQHF	TGCGCCAGCAGAGGGGGCGCTTATCAGCCCCAGCATTTT
.	.	TRBV20-1	TRBJ2-1	CSARGQNEQFF	TGCAGTGCTAGAGGCCAGAATGAGCAGTTCTTC
.	.	TRBV19	TRBJ2-5	CASSIPDQRETQYF	TGTGCCAGTAGTATTCCGGACCAGCGGGAGACCCAGTACTTC
.	TRBD2	TRBV7-6	TRBJ2-3	CASSLGLAGYTDTQYF	TGTGCCAGCAGCCTCGGACTAGCGGGATACACAGATACGCAGTATTTT
.	TRBD1	TRBV7-9	TRBJ2-2	CASSVPGQGAPGELFF	TGTGCCAGCAGCGTCCCGGGACAGGGGGCTCCCGGGGAGCTGTTTTTT
.	.	TRBV9	TRBJ2-1	CASSLTWDLGENEQFF	TGTGCCAGCAGCCTCACCTGGGACTTGGGGGAGAATGAGCAGTTCTTC
.	.	TRBV29-1	TRBJ2-7	CSVVSGPSYEQYF	TGCAGCGTAGTAAGCGGGCCCTCCTACGAGCAGTACTTC
few	TRBD1	TRBV20-1	TRBJ1-2	CSASDRQGIYGYTF	TGCAGTGCTAGTGATCGACAGGGCATCTATGGCTACACCTTC
.	.	TRBV4-1	TRBJ1-5	CASSQDTVDNQPQHF	TGCGCCAGCAGCCAAGACACAGTAGACAATCAGCCCCAGCATTTT
.	TRBD2	TRBV11-3	TRBJ2-2	CASSPRTSGSGRGELFF	TGTGCCAGCAGCCCGAGGACTAGCGGGAGCGGGAGGGGGGAGCTGTTTTTT
.	TRBD2	TRBV7-8	TRBJ2-7	CASSLHPEGLAAYEQYF	TGTGCCAGCAGCTTACACCCCGAGGGACTAGCGGCGTACGAGCAGTACTTC
.	TRBD2	TRBV2	TRBJ2-2	CASTGTTTGELFF	TGTGCCAGCACCGGGACTACCACCGGGGAGCTGTTTTTT